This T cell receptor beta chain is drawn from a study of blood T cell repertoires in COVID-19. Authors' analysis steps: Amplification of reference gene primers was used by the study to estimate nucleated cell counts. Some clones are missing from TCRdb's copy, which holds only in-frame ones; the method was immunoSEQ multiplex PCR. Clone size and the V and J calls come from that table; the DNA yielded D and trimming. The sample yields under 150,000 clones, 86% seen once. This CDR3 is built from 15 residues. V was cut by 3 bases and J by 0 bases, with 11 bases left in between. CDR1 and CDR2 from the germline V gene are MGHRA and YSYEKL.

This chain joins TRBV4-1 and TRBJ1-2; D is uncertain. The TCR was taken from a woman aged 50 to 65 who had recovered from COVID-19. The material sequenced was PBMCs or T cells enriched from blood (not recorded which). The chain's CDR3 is CASSQVNGPNYGYTF. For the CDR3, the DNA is TGCGCCAGCAGCCAGGTCAATGGCCCTAACTATGGCTACACCTTC.